Listed below are T cell receptor beta chains from one sample, sequenced in a study of blood T cells in healthy people across ages. One entry per CDR3 protein, called by TCRdb with MiXCR from the 5' RACE reads. The repertoire holds roughly 800,000 distinct CDR3 sequences, roughly 50% seen once, with roughly 20% in the top ten. Sequences were obtained from blood. The receptors were gathered from a young man in good health. Both conserved end residues are part of each CDR3. A D gene is named only where the DNA matches it firmly. Size is stated for part of the rows, as once, few or many counts, or as a class when the clone is expanded.

j_gene	abundance	d_gene	v_gene	CDR3aa	CDR3nt
TRBJ2-1	-	TRBD2	TRBV6-1	CASLAGSFYNEQFF	TGTGCCAGTTTAGCGGGGTCATTCTACAATGAGCAGTTCTTC
TRBJ1-4	-	-	TRBV20-1	CSVPISGTNEKLFF	TGCAGTGTCCCGATATCCGGTACTAATGAAAAACTGTTTTTT
TRBJ2-7	few	TRBD2	TRBV7-2	CASRLAGIYEQYF	TGTGCCAGCCGACTAGCGGGAATCTACGAGCAGTACTTC
TRBJ2-5	few	TRBD2	TRBV6-1	CASSRDRRLADNQETQYF	TGTGCCAGCAGCCGCGACCGAAGACTAGCGGATAACCAAGAGACCCAGTACTTC
TRBJ2-1	once	TRBD2	TRBV7-2	CASNPTSASYNEQFF	TGTGCCAGCAACCCGACTAGCGCATCCTACAATGAGCAGTTCTTC
TRBJ1-6	once	-	TRBV6-2/TRBV6-3	CASSYSTSVGAPLHF	TGTGCCAGCAGTTACTCGACATCCGTTGGAGCACCCCTCCACTTT
TRBJ1-2	-	-	TRBV10-3	CAISEGVSNYGYTF	TGTGCCATCAGTGAAGGGGTGTCCAACTATGGCTACACCTTC
TRBJ2-3	-	-	TRBV12-3/TRBV12-4	CASSFTRLSTDTQYF	TGTGCCAGCAGTTTCACTAGACTTAGCACAGATACGCAGTATTTT
TRBJ1-1	-	-	TRBV5-1	CASSLTGNGATEAFF	TGCGCCAGCAGCTTAACAGGGAACGGGGCCACTGAAGCTTTCTTT
TRBJ2-1	-	-	TRBV27	CASTALGSGPIGYNEQFF	TGTGCCAGTACGGCATTGGGGTCTGGGCCAATTGGGTACAATGAGCAGTTCTTC
TRBJ1-2	-	TRBD1	TRBV5-5	CASSSTGTGVDYGYTF	TGTGCCAGCAGCTCCACCGGGACAGGGGTCGACTATGGCTACACCTTC
TRBJ2-2	-	-	TRBV2	CASGSQPGRGTGELFF	TGTGCCAGCGGATCACAACCGGGACGCGGGACCGGGGAGCTGTTTTTT
TRBJ2-7	-	-	TRBV30	CAWNLGFPPYEQYF	TGTGCCTGGAATCTTGGATTTCCGCCCTACGAGCAGTACTTC
TRBJ2-6	-	-	TRBV5-1	CASSSTIPGANVLTF	TGCGCCAGCAGCTCCACCATACCTGGGGCCAACGTCCTGACTTTC
TRBJ2-7	few	-	TRBV29-1	CSVEFLDSNSYEQYF	TGCAGCGTTGAATTCTTGGACTCCAATTCCTACGAGCAGTACTTC
TRBJ2-7	-	-	TRBV20-1	CSARPLTNTYEQYF	TGCAGTGCTAGACCGCTGACTAATACCTACGAGCAGTACTTC
TRBJ1-2	-	-	TRBV29-1	CSVAAQPRDGYTF	TGCAGCGTGGCTGCGCAACCACGAGATGGCTACACCTTC
TRBJ2-7	-	-	TRBV20-1	CSARAVTRDYEQYF	TGCAGTGCTAGAGCTGTGACTAGGGATTACGAGCAGTACTTC
TRBJ2-3	-	TRBD2	TRBV7-2	CASSKSLAGGSRGDTQYF	TGTGCCAGCAGCAAATCTCTAGCGGGGGGTTCCCGCGGTGATACGCAGTATTTT
TRBJ2-7	-	TRBD2	TRBV3-1	CASSNSGTSSYEQYF	TGTGCCAGCAGCAACTCCGGGACTAGCTCATACGAGCAGTACTTC
TRBJ1-5	-	TRBD1	TRBV14	CASSQELGDRGILNQPQHF	TGTGCCAGCAGCCAAGAACTCGGGGACAGGGGAATCCTTAATCAGCCCCAGCATTTT
TRBJ2-7	-	-	TRBV20-1	CSARVSPGGNEQYF	TGCAGTGCTAGAGTATCCCCAGGCGGAAACGAGCAGTACTTC
TRBJ2-3	few	TRBD1	TRBV6-5	CASSRRTGSTDTQYF	TGTGCCAGCAGCCGTAGGACAGGAAGCACAGATACGCAGTATTTT
TRBJ2-3	few	TRBD2	TRBV7-2	CASSPGLAGRSYF	TGTGCCAGCAGCCCGGGACTAGCGGGGAGGTCGTATTTT
TRBJ2-7	-	-	TRBV5-1	CASSLGGNDEQYF	TGCGCCAGCAGCTTAGGGGGAAACGATGAGCAGTACTTC
TRBJ2-4	-	-	TRBV7-9	CASESGGDDTKNIQYF	TGTGCCAGCGAGTCCGGGGGCGATGATACCAAAAACATTCAGTACTTC
TRBJ2-7	-	TRBD2	TRBV10-3	CAIMRAGGSYEQYF	TGTGCCATCATGCGAGCGGGAGGCTCCTACGAGCAGTACTTC
TRBJ2-2	-	-	TRBV28	CASSTTGRVAGELFF	TGTGCCAGCAGCACCACAGGCCGAGTGGCCGGGGAGCTGTTTTTT
TRBJ2-5	-	-	TRBV7-9	CASSPLMDVFETQYF	TGTGCCAGCAGCCCCCTCATGGATGTTTTTGAGACCCAGTACTTC
TRBJ2-7	few	-	TRBV7-2	CASSLTARSEQYF	TGTGCCAGCAGCTTAACAGCGCGCAGCGAGCAGTACTTC
TRBJ2-1	-	-	TRBV7-2	CASRSEGRDEQFF	TGTGCCAGCCGGTCAGAGGGCAGGGATGAGCAGTTCTTC
TRBJ2-7	few	TRBD1	TRBV20-1	CSAEQGQGVYEQYF	TGCAGTGCTGAACAAGGACAGGGGGTCTACGAGCAGTACTTC
TRBJ2-6	-	-	TRBV7-2	CAGSLRPNPNSGANVLTF	TGTGCCGGCAGTCTACGACCAAACCCAAACTCTGGGGCCAACGTCCTGACTTTC
TRBJ2-3	-	-	TRBV30	CVWTFGTLNTDTQYF	TGTGTCTGGACTTTCGGGACGCTTAACACAGATACGCAGTATTTT
TRBJ2-4	few	-	TRBV6-2/TRBV6-3	CASSGQRVLAKNIQYF	TGTGCCAGCAGTGGACAGCGGGTACTAGCCAAAAACATTCAGTACTTC
TRBJ1-1	-	-	TRBV9	CASSGVKNTEAFF	TGTGCCAGCAGCGGAGTTAAGAACACTGAAGCTTTCTTT
TRBJ1-2	few	TRBD1	TRBV7-2	CASSLDPGQGGFYTF	TGTGCCAGCAGCTTAGATCCGGGACAGGGTGGTTTCTACACCTTC
TRBJ2-3	many	TRBD2	TRBV4-3	CASSKSGSMTDTQYF	TGCGCCAGCAGCAAAAGCGGGAGTATGACAGATACGCAGTATTTT
TRBJ2-3	-	-	TRBV4-2	CASSQTGAGEKDTRYF	TGTGCCAGCAGCCAAACGGGGGCAGGGGAGAAAGATACGCGGTATTTT
TRBJ1-5	few	-	TRBV6-2/TRBV6-3	CASSYFGDQPQHF	TGTGCCAGCAGTTACTTTGGTGATCAGCCCCAGCATTTT
TRBJ2-7	-	-	TRBV5-1	CASSLYKPSDGYEQYF	TGCGCCAGCAGCTTATACAAACCTTCGGACGGGTACGAGCAGTACTTC
TRBJ2-2	once	-	TRBV6-5	CASSYRGSGGNTGELFF	TGTGCCAGCAGTTACCGAGGGTCCGGAGGGAACACCGGGGAGCTGTTTTTT
TRBJ2-4	-	TRBD2	TRBV15	CATAPDELAGVANEQYF	TGTGCCACCGCTCCAGACGAACTAGCGGGAGTAGCGAATGAGCAGTACTTC
TRBJ2-3	few	-	TRBV6-4	CASPCGGGTDTQYF	TGTGCCAGTCCCTGCGGGGGCGGTACAGATACGCAGTATTTT
TRBJ2-1	-	-	TRBV14	CASSQDILREQFF	TGTGCCAGCAGCCAAGATATCCTACGTGAGCAGTTCTTC
TRBJ2-1	few	TRBD2	TRBV4-3	CASSQEVGGGYNEQFF	TGCGCCAGCAGCCAAGAAGTGGGGGGGGGATACAATGAGCAGTTCTTC
TRBJ1-6	-	-	TRBV12-3/TRBV12-4	CASSPRQAANSPLHF	TGTGCCAGCAGCCCCAGACAGGCCGCGAATTCACCCCTCCACTTT
TRBJ1-2	-	-	TRBV29-1	CSVDGRGSNYGYTF	TGCAGCGTTGATGGGCGGGGAAGTAACTATGGCTACACCTTC
TRBJ1-2	few	-	TRBV12-3/TRBV12-4	CASSLYSVRGLSYGYTF	TGTGCCAGCAGTTTATATTCCGTGAGGGGCCTGAGCTATGGCTACACCTTC